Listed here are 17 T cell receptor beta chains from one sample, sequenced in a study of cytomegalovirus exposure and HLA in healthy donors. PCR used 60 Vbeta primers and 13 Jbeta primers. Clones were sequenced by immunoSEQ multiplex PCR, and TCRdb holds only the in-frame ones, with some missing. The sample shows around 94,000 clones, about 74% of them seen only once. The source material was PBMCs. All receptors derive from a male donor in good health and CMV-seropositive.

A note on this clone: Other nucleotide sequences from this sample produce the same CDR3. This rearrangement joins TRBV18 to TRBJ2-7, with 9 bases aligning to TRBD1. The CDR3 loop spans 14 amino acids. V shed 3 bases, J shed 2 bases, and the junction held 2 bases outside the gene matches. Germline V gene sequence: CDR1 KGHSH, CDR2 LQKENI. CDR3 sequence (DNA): TGTGCCAGCTCACCGCGACAGGGGGCCTACGAGCAGTACTTC. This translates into CASSPRQGAYEQYF.

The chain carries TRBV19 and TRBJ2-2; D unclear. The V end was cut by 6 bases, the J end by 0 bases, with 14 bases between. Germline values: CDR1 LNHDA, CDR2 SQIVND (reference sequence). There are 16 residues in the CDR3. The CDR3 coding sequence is TGTGCCAGTAGCCTAACTCGTTTGGCGAACACCGGGGAGCTGTTTTTT. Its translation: CASSLTRLANTGELFF.

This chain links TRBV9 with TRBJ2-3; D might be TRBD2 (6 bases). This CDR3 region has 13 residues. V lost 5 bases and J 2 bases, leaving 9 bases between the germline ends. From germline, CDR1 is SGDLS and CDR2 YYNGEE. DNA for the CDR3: TGTGCCAGCAGTGCGGGACCCACAGATACGCAGTATTTT. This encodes CASSAGPTDTQYF.

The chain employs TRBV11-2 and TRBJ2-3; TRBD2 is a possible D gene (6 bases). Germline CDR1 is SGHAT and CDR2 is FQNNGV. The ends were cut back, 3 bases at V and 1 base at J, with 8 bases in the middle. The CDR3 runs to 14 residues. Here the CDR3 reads CASSFSGRTDTQYF. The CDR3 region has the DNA TGTGCCAGCAGCTTTAGCGGCCGCACAGATACGCAGTATTTT.

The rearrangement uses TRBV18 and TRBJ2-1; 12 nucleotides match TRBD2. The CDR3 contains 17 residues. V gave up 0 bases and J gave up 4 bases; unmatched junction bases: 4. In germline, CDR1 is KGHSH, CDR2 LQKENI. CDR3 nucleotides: TGTGCCAGCTCACCACCTTCTAGCGGGAGGGTATACAATGAGCAGTTCTTC. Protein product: CASSPPSSGRVYNEQFF. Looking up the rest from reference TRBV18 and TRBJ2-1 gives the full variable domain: NAGVMQNPRHLVRRRGQEARLRCSPMKGHSHVYWYRQLPEEGLKFMVYLQKENIIDESGMPKERFSAEFPKEGPSILRIQQVVRGDSAAYFCASSPPSSGRVYNEQFFGPGTRLTVL.

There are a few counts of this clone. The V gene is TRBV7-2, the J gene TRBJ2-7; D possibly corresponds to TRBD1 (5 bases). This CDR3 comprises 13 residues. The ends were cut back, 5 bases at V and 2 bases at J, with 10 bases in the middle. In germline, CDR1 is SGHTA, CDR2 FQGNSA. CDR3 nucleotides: TGTGCCAGCAGCCAACAGGCGGCCTACGAGCAGTACTTC. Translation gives CASSQQAAYEQYF. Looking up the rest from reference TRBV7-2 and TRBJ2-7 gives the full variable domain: GAGVSQSPSNKVTEKGKDVELRCDPISGHTALYWYRQSLGQGLEFLIYFQGNSAPDKSGLPSDRFSAERTGGSVSTLTIQRTQQEDSAVYLCASSQQAAYEQYFGPGTRLTVT.

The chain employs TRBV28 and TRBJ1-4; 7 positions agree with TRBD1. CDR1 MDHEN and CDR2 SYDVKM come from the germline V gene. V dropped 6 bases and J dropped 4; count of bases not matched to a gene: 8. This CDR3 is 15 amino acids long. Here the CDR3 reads CASRKPGQLNEKLFF. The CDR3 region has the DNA TGTGCCAGCAGAAAACCGGGACAGCTTAATGAAAAACTGTTTTTT.

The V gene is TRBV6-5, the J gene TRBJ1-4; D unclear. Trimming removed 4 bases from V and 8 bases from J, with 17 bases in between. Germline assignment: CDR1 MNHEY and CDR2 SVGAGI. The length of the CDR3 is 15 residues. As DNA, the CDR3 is TGTGCCAGCAGTTGGCGCCGGGGTCGGCAAGAAAAACTGTTTTTT. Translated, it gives CASSWRRGRQEKLFF.

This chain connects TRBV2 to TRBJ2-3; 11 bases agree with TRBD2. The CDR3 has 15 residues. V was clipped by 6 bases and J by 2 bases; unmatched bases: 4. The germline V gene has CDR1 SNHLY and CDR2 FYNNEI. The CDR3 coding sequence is TGTGCCAGCAGAGTACTAGCGGGAGCCACAGATACGCAGTATTTT. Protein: CASRVLAGATDTQYF.

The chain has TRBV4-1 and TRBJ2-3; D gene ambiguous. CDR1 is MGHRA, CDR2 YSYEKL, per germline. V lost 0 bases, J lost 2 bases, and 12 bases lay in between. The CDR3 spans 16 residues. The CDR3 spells CASSQDNRFNTDTQYF. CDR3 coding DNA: TGCGCCAGCAGCCAAGATAACAGATTCAACACAGATACGCAGTATTTT.

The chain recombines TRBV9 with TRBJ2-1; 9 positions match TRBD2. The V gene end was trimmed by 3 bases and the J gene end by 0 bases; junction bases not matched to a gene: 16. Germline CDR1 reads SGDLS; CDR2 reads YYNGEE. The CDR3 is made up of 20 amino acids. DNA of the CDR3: TGTGCCAGCAGCGCCTCCCCGGCGGGAGGGCCCCGGAGCTCCTACAATGAGCAGTTCTTC. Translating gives CASSASPAGGPRSSYNEQFF.

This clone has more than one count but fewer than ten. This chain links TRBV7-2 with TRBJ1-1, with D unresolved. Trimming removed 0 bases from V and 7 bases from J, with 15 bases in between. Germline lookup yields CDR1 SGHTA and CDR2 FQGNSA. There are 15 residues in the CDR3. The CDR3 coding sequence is TGTGCCAGCAGCTTAGCCGCTGGTCGAGGGCTTGAAGCTTTCTTT. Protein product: CASSLAAGRGLEAFF.

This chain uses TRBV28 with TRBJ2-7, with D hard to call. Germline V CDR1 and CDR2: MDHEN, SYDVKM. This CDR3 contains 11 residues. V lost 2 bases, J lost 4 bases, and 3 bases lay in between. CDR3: CASSLLYEQYF. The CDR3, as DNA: TGTGCCAGCAGTTTACTATACGAGCAGTACTTC.

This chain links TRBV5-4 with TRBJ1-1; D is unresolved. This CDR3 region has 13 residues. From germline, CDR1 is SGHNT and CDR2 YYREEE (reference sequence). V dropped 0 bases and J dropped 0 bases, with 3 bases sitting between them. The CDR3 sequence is CASSLDMNTEAFF. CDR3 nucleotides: TGTGCCAGCAGCTTGGACATGAACACTGAAGCTTTCTTT.

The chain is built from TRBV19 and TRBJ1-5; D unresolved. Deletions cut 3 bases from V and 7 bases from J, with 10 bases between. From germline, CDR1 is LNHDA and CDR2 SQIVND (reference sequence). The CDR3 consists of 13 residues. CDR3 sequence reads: CASSILPRQPQHF. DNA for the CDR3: TGTGCCAGTAGTATTCTGCCGCGGCAGCCCCAGCATTTT.

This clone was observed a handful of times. CDR3 sequence (DNA): TGTGCCAGCAGTGAGACAGGCCAATATGGCTACACCTTC. Protein: CASSETGQYGYTF. This sequence joins TRBV6-1 and TRBJ1-2; perhaps TRBD1 as D (6 bases). The CDR3 is 13 amino acids. V gave up 3 bases and J gave up 5 bases, with 10 bases separating them. Looked up from germline, CDR1 is MNHNS and CDR2 is SASEGT.

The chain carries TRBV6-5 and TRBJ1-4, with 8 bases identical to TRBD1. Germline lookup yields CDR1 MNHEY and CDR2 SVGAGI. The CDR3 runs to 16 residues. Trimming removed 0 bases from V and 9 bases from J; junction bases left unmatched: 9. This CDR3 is CASSYSSTGGVQKLFF. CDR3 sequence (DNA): TGTGCCAGCAGTTACTCGAGCACAGGGGGAGTTCAAAAACTGTTTTTT.